Presented here are 27 T cell receptor beta chains from one specimen sequenced in a study of cytotoxic CD8 clonotypes in ibrutinib-treated CLL. The repertoire was sequenced with immunoSEQ multiplex PCR; TCRdb's copy has only in-frame clones and lacks some. The sample has 35,000 to 40,000 clones, around 53% seen once. The source material was PBMCs, sampled before ibrutinib treatment. These receptors all come from a human donor with chronic lymphocytic leukemia.

V is TRBV19 and J is TRBJ1-2; possibly TRBD1 for D (6 bases). Trimming removed 6 bases from V and 3 bases from J, with 17 bases in between. The CDR3 contains 15 residues. CDR1 LNHDA and CDR2 SQIVND come from the germline V gene (reference sequence). This CDR3 is CASSRTANLYYGYTF. In DNA, the CDR3 is TGTGCCAGTAGCAGGACAGCCAATCTGTACTATGGCTACACCTTC.

This chain links TRBV27 with TRBJ2-7; 8 positions agree with TRBD2. The V and J ends lost 5 bases and 3 bases, in that order; junction bases with no gene match: 6. Per germline, CDR1 MNHEY and CDR2 SMNVEV (reference sequence). CDR3 length equals 14 residues. DNA of the CDR3: TGTGCCAGCAGTGACCCCGGGACTAGCTACGAGCAGTACTTC. It codes for CASSDPGTSYEQYF.

This clone was picked up a small number of times. A read error may account for a junction end that differs from germline. The rearrangement links TRBV30 to TRBJ1-5; D perhaps matches TRBD1 (6 bases). There are 13 residues in the CDR3. The germline V gene has CDR1 GTSNPN and CDR2 SVGIG (reference sequence). The CDR3 reads CARSRGASQPQHF. The CDR3 nucleotides read TGTGCCAGGAGCCGGGGGGCGAGTCAGCCCCAGCATTTT.

The chain employs TRBV5-1 and TRBJ2-1; D unclear. Looked up from germline, CDR1 is SGHRS and CDR2 is YFSETQ. The V and J ends lost 4 bases and 1 base respectively, with 9 bases between them. The CDR3 sequence is 14 residues long. CDR3 bases: TGCGCCAGCAGCATCGCCCTTTCCTACAATGAGCAGTTCTTC. Its translation is CASSIALSYNEQFF.

This clone was recorded a few times. The rearrangement joins TRBV18 to TRBJ1-2; 7 nucleotides line up with TRBD1. The CDR3 totals 13 residues. V lost 7 bases and J lost 7; bases outside the gene matches: 9. CDR1 and CDR2 from the germline V gene are KGHSH and LQKENI. This CDR3 is CASYTPEGAGYTF. The CDR3 nucleotides read TGTGCCAGCTACACCCCGGAGGGGGCTGGCTACACCTTC.

The J gene is TRBJ2-1, the V gene TRBV19; 10 positions agree with TRBD2. V dropped 3 bases and J dropped 4; count of bases not matched to a gene: 3. The CDR3 runs to 15 residues. Germline lookup yields CDR1 LNHDA and CDR2 SQIVND (reference sequence). In DNA, the CDR3 is TGTGCCAGTAGTATTACGGGACTAGCGTACAATGAGCAGTTCTTC. Translating gives CASSITGLAYNEQFF.

This clone has a count of ten or more. V gene TRBV9 combines with J gene TRBJ1-2; D uncertain. Trimming left V 4 bases short and J 5 bases short, with 6 bases between. The CDR3 sequence is 11 residues long. The V gene's germline CDR1 is SGDLS and CDR2 YYNGEE. DNA for the CDR3: TGTGCCAGCAGCCGAGGGTATGGCTACACCTTC. This sequence encodes CASSRGYGYTF.

V and J are TRBV5-1 and TRBJ1-1, with D maybe TRBD1 (5 bases). The CDR3 sequence is 12 residues long. CDR1 is SGHRS, CDR2 YFSETQ, per germline. The V gene lost 3 bases and the J gene lost 10 bases, with 13 bases spanning the gap. The CDR3 loop reads CASSYRDSGAFF. The CDR3 nucleotides are TGCGCCAGCAGCTACCGGGACTCGGGAGCTTTCTTT.

The chain uses TRBV2 and TRBJ1-4; 8 positions match TRBD1. This CDR3 contains 14 residues. Germline trimming cut 8 bases from V and 7 bases from J; bases unmatched to any gene: 9. In germline, CDR1 is SNHLY, CDR2 FYNNEI. The CDR3 reads CASRRTGQGEKLFF. The CDR3 DNA reads TGTGCCAGCCGCAGGACAGGGCAGGGTGAAAAACTGTTTTTT.

This clone was observed a single time. The genes are TRBV7-9 and TRBJ2-5, with TRBD1 as a possible D gene (6 bases). CDR3 size: 16 residues. Trimming pared 1 base from V and 2 bases from J, leaving 14 bases between. CDR1 and CDR2 from the germline V gene are SEHNR and FQNEAQ (reference sequence). The CDR3 protein is CASSLVGALTQETQYF. In nucleotides, the CDR3 is TGTGCCAGCAGCTTAGTGGGGGCCCTAACACAAGAGACCCAGTACTTC. Supplemented by reference TRBV7-9 and TRBJ2-5, the full variable domain reads DTGVSQNPRHKITKRGQNVTFRCDPISEHNRLYWYRQTLGQGPEFLTYFQNEAQLEKSRLLSDRFSAERPKGSFSTLEIQRTEQGDSAMYLCASSLVGALTQETQYFGPGTRLLVL.

This clone was detected only a few times. This chain uses TRBV5-1 with TRBJ1-2; D perhaps matches TRBD1 (5 bases). This CDR3 has 15 residues. Germline loops: CDR1 SGHRS, CDR2 YFSETQ. The ends were cut back, 4 bases at V and 2 bases at J, with 15 bases in the middle. The CDR3 reads CASSAFRVGNYGYTF. For the CDR3, the DNA is TGCGCCAGCAGCGCGTTCAGGGTGGGGAACTATGGCTACACCTTC.

The chain combines TRBV19 with TRBJ1-1; no clear D. Trimming cost V 6 bases and J 8 bases, with 16 bases left between them. CDR1 and CDR2 (germline): LNHDA, SQIVND (reference sequence). The CDR3 has 13 residues. The CDR3 nucleotides read TGTGCCAGTAGGAAGGACGGGTTTAGGGAAGCTTTCTTT. It encodes CASRKDGFREAFF.

The sample holds a few counts of this clone. This chain uses TRBV7-8 with TRBJ1-1, with D unresolved. The CDR3 has 18 residues. Germline loops: CDR1 SGHVS, CDR2 FQNEAQ. The V and J ends lost 0 bases and 0 bases respectively, with 17 bases between them. CDR3 DNA: TGTGCCAGCAGCTTAGCGCGGCATCTCACTTACATGAACACTGAAGCTTTCTTT. This gives the protein CASSLARHLTYMNTEAFF.

The V gene is TRBV6-5, the J gene TRBJ2-5, with no clear D. V gave up 7 bases and J gave up 5 bases, with 2 bases separating them. This CDR3 has 9 amino acids. Germline V gene data show CDR1 as MNHEY and CDR2 as SVGAGI. CDR3 in DNA: TGTGCCAGCAAGGAGACCCAGTACTTC. It translates to CASKETQYF.

The gene calls are TRBV29-1 and TRBJ2-5; D not resolved. Per the germline V gene, CDR1 is SQVTM and CDR2 is ANQGSEA. The CDR3 sequence is 11 residues long. V lost 8 bases to trimming and J lost 4 bases, with 11 bases between them. CDR3 residues: CSYWTLETQYF. In DNA, the CDR3 is TGCAGCTATTGGACGCTAGAGACCCAGTACTTC.

The chain carries TRBV9 and TRBJ2-1; tentatively, D is TRBD1 or TRBD2 (6 bases each). Germline values: CDR1 SGDLS, CDR2 YYNGEE. The CDR3 consists of 15 residues. Trimming stripped 0 bases from V and 2 bases from J, with 9 bases between. CDR3 in amino acids: CASSVGGGTYNEQFF. As DNA, the CDR3 is TGTGCCAGCAGCGTAGGAGGGGGGACCTACAATGAGCAGTTCTTC. The variable domain in full, completed from reference TRBV9 and TRBJ2-1, reads DSGVTQTPKHLITATGQRVTLRCSPRSGDLSVYWYQQSLDQGLQFLIQYYNGEERAKGNILERFSAQQFPDLHSELNLSSLELGDSALYFCASSVGGGTYNEQFFGPGTRLTVL.

CDR3 in amino acids: CASSLAFMGYEQYF. The CDR3 region has the DNA TGCGCCAGCAGCTTGGCCTTTATGGGTTACGAGCAGTACTTC. The chain carries TRBV5-1 and TRBJ2-7; D is unclear. The ends were cut back, 0 bases at V and 4 bases at J, with 11 bases in the middle. From germline, CDR1 is SGHRS and CDR2 YFSETQ. CDR3 length equals 14 residues.

The CDR3 reads CASSPGPANTEAFF. The CDR3 DNA is TGTGCCAGCAGCCCCGGGCCGGCGAACACTGAAGCTTTCTTT. This chain joins TRBV11-3 and TRBJ1-1, with unresolved D. The V end was cut by 5 bases, the J end by 1 base, with 11 bases between. CDR3 length: 14 amino acids. Germline CDR1 reads SGHNT; CDR2 reads YENEEA.

The rearrangement links TRBV5-1 to TRBJ2-7; 8 nucleotides match TRBD2. V lost 3 bases and J lost 3; bases outside the gene matches: 8. Germline V gene data show CDR1 as SGHRS and CDR2 as YFSETQ. This CDR3 spans 15 amino acids. The CDR3 DNA is TGCGCCAGCAGCTCCCAAGTAGCGGGGAGCTACGAGCAGTACTTC. Its translation is CASSSQVAGSYEQYF.

This clone was picked up a small number of times. The chain recombines TRBV7-9 with TRBJ2-7, with no clear D. The CDR3 consists of 17 residues. The germline V gene has CDR1 SEHNR and CDR2 FQNEAQ (reference sequence). The V end was cut by 0 bases, the J end by 3 bases, with 18 bases between. Written as DNA, the CDR3 is TGTGCCAGCAGCTTAGCCCGCGCAAATGGAGCTCACTACGAGCAGTACTTC. Protein sequence: CASSLARANGAHYEQYF.

The rearrangement uses TRBV9 and TRBJ1-1; D perhaps matches TRBD1 (6 bases). V lost 4 bases, J lost 1 base, and 17 bases lay in between. CDR1 SGDLS and CDR2 YYNGEE come from the germline V gene. The CDR3 runs 16 residues. The DNA of the CDR3 is TGTGCCAGCAGCCCCCCGGGGGCGGGGGGGAACACTGAAGCTTTCTTT. As protein: CASSPPGAGGNTEAFF.

The chain is built from TRBV7-8 and TRBJ1-1; D unresolved. The CDR3 contains 11 residues. V lost 3 bases and J lost 1, with 0 bases in between. Germline CDR1 and CDR2: SGHVS and FQNEAQ. CDR3 bases: TGTGCCAGCAGCTTGAACACTGAAGCTTTCTTT. Amino acids: CASSLNTEAFF.

The V call is TRBV19, the J call TRBJ2-3; 7 bases line up with TRBD1. CDR1 LNHDA and CDR2 SQIVND come from the germline V gene (reference sequence). The CDR3 is 14 amino acids. With 10 bases clipped from V and 1 base from J, the junction kept 8 bases outside the gene matches. CDR3 nucleotide sequence: TGTGCCACCCGGACAGGCCATCGCACAGATACGCAGTATTTT. Its translation: CATRTGHRTDTQYF.

This clone was counted a single time. This sequence joins TRBV19 and TRBJ1-6; TRBD1 matches at 7 bases. V dropped 4 bases and J dropped 10; count of bases not matched to a gene: 4. The germline V gene has CDR1 LNHDA and CDR2 SQIVND (reference sequence). This CDR3 is 13 amino acids long. The CDR3 DNA reads TGTGCCAGTAGTAGCCAGGGGGGATCACCCCTCCACTTT. It encodes CASSSQGGSPLHF.

V and J are TRBV7-2 and TRBJ1-5, with D possibly TRBD1 on 5 matching bases. The germline V gene has CDR1 SGHTA and CDR2 FQGNSA. V was shortened by 4 bases and J by 5 bases, with 12 bases between the two germline ends. CDR3 length: 14 amino acids. The CDR3 loop is CASSSQGGDQPQHF. CDR3 in DNA: TGTGCCAGCAGCTCCCAGGGAGGGGATCAGCCCCAGCATTTT. The full variable domain, in which reference TRBV7-2 and TRBJ1-5 provide the parts outside the CDR3, is GAGVSQSPSNKVTEKGKDVELRCDPISGHTALYWYRQSLGQGLEFLIYFQGNSAPDKSGLPSDRFSAERTGGSVSTLTIQRTQQEDSAVYLCASSSQGGDQPQHFGDGTRLSIL.

The chain employs TRBV28 and TRBJ1-1; TRBD1 is a possible D gene (6 bases). V was trimmed by 7 bases and J by 2 bases, leaving 11 bases between them. Per the germline V gene, CDR1 is MDHEN and CDR2 is SYDVKM. This CDR3 contains 13 residues. CDR3 nucleotides: TGTGCCAGCACCCCAGGGACAAACACTGAAGCTTTCTTT. This sequence encodes CASTPGTNTEAFF.

V and J are TRBV6-5 and TRBJ2-5; 8 bases are a match to TRBD2. After removal of 6 bases from V and 2 bases from J, the junction contained 8 bases not matched to a gene. Germline V gene data show CDR1 as MNHEY and CDR2 as SVGAGI. The CDR3 spans 15 residues. CDR3 nucleotides: TGTGCCAGCAGCCCCAGTGGCGGGGGGCAAGAGACCCAGTACTTC. Translating it yields CASSPSGGGQETQYF.